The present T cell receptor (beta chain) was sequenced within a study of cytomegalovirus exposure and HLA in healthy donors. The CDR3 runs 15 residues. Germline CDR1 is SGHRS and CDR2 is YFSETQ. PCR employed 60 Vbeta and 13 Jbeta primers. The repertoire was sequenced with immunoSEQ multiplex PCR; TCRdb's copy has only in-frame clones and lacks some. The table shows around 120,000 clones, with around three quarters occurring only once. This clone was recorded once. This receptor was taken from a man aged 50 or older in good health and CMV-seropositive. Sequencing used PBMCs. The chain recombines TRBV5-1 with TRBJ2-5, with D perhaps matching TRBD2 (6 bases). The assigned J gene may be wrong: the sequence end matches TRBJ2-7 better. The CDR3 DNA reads TGCGCCAGCAGTTTCCCGGCGGGGAACTCCTACGAGCAGTACTTC. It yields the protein CASSFPAGNSYEQYF.